This TCR beta chain was recovered during a study of CDR3 diversity in severe acne. V was shortened by 2 bases and J by 8 bases, with 4 bases between the two germline ends. The CDR3 totals 12 residues. Germline loops: CDR1 LNHNV, CDR2 YYDKDF (reference sequence). TCRdb re-derived calls from the PCR reads in MiXCR, one entry per CDR3 protein. The sample has around 85,000 distinct CDR3 sequences, under 55% seen once. This clonotype turned up a few times. The V call is TRBV15, the J call TRBJ1-6; no clear D gene. The sequence derives from a male donor with severe acne vulgaris. Sequencing was performed on blood. As DNA, the CDR3 is TGTGCCACCAGCAGACCTCATTCACCCCTCCACTTT. Protein product: CATSRPHSPLHF.